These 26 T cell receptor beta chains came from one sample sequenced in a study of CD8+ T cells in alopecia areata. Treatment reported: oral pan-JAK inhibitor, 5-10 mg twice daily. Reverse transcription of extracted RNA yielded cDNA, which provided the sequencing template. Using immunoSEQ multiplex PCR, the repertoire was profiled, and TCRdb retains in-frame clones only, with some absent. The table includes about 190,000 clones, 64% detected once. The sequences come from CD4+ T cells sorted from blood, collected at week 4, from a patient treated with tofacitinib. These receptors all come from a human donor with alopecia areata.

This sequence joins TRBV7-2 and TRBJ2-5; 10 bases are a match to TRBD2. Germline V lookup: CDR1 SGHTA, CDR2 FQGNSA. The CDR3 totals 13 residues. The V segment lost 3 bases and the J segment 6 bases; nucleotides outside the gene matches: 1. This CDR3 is CASSFSGGKTQYF. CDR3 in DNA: TGTGCCAGCAGCTTTAGCGGGGGGAAGACCCAGTACTTC.

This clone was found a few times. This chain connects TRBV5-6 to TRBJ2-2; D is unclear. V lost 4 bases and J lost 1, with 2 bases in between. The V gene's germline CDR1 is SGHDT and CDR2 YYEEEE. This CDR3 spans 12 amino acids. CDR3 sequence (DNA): TGTGCCAGCAGCCAGAACACCGGGGAGCTGTTTTTT. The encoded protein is CASSQNTGELFF.

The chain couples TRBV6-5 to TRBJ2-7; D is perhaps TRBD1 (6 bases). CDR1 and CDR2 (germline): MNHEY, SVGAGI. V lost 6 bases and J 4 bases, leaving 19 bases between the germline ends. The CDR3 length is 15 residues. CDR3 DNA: TGTGCCAGCAGCATGGGACAACCTAGACCATACGAGCAGTACTTC. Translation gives CASSMGQPRPYEQYF.

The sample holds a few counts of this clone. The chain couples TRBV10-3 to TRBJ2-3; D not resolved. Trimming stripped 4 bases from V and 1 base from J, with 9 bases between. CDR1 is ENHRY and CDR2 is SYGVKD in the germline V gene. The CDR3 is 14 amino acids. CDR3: CAISGVSRTDTQYF. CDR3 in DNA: TGTGCCATCAGTGGCGTCTCTCGCACAGATACGCAGTATTTT.

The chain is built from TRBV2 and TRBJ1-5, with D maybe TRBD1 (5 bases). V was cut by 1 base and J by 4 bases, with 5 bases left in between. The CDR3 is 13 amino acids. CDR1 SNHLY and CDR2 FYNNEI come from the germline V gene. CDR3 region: CASSEGGNQPQHF. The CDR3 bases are TGTGCCAGCAGTGAAGGGGGGAATCAGCCCCAGCATTTT.

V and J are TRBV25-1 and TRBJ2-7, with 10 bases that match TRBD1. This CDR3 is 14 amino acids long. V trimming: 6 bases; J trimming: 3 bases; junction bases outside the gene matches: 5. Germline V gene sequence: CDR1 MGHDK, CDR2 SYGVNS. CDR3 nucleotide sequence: TGTGCCAGCAGCCGGGGACAGGGGATCTACGAGCAGTACTTC. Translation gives CASSRGQGIYEQYF.

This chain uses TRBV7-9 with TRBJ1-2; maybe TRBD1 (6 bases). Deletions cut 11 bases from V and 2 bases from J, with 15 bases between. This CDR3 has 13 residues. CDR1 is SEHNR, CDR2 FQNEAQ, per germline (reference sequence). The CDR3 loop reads CAVQGSVNYGYTF. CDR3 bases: TGTGCCGTCCAGGGGTCGGTAAACTATGGCTACACCTTC.

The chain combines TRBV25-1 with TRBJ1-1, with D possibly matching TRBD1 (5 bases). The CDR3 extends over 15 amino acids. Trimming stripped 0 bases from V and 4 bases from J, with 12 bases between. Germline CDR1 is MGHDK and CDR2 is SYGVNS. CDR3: CASSEYEGLGTEAFF. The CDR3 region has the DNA TGTGCCAGCAGTGAATACGAGGGGTTGGGCACTGAAGCTTTCTTT.

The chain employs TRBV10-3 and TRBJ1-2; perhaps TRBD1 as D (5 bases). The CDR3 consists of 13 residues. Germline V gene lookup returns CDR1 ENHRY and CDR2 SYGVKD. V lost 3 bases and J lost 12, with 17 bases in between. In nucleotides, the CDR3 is TGTGCCATCAGTGAAATCGATGGACATCTCGACACCTTC. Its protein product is CAISEIDGHLDTF.

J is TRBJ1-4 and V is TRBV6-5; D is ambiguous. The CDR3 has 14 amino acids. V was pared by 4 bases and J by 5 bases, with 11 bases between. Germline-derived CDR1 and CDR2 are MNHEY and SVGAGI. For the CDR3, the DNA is TGTGCCAGCAGTTCTTCCCGAGGCAATGAAAAACTGTTTTTT. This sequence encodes CASSSSRGNEKLFF.

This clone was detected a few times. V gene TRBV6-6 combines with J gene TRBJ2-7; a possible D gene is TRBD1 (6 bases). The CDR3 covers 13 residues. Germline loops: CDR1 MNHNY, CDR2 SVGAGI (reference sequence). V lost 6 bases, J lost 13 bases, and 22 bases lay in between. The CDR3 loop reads CASRPMKQGKGYF. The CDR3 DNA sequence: TGTGCCAGCAGACCGATGAAACAGGGAAAGGGTTACTTC.

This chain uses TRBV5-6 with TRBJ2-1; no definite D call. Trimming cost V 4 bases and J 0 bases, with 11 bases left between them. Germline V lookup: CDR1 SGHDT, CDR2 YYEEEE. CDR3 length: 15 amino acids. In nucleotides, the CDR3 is TGTGCCAGCAGCCTTCTCCAAAGCTCCTACAATGAGCAGTTCTTC. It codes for CASSLLQSSYNEQFF.

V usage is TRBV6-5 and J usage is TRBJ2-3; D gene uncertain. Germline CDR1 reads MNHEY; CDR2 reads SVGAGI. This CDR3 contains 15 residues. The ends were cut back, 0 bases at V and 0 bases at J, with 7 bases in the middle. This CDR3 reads CASSYSNPSTDTQYF. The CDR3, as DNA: TGTGCCAGCAGTTACTCCAATCCTAGCACAGATACGCAGTATTTT.

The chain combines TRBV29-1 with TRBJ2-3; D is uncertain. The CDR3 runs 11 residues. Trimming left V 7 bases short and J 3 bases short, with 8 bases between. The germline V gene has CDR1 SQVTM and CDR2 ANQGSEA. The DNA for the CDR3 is TGCAGCGCATCGAGAACAGATACGCAGTATTTT. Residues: CSASRTDTQYF.

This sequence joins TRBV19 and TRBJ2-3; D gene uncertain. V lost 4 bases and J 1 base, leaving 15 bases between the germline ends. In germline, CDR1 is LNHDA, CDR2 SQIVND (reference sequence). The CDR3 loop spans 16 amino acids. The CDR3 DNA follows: TGTGCCAGTAGTAAGGCCCCTTTTGGAGGCACAGATACGCAGTATTTT. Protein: CASSKAPFGGTDTQYF.

This CDR3 reads CASSLIGGRDTF. CDR3 nucleotides: TGTGCCAGCAGCTTAATTGGGGGAAGGGACACCTTC. The gene calls are TRBV7-9 and TRBJ1-2, with a possible D match to TRBD1 (5 bases). Germline values: CDR1 SEHNR, CDR2 FQNEAQ (reference sequence). The CDR3 is 12 amino acids. Trimming took off 2 bases at V and 12 bases at J, with 13 bases between the two ends.

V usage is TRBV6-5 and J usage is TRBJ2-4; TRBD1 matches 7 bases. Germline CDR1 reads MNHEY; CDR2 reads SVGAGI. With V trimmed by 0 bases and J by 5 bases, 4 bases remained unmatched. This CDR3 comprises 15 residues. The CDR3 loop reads CASSYSYGQENIQYF. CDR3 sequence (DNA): TGTGCCAGCAGTTACTCGTATGGACAGGAAAACATTCAGTACTTC.

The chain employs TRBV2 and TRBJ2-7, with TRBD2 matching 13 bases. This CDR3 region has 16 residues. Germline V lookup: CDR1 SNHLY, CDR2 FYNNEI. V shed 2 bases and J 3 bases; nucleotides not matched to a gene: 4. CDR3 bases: TGTGCCAGCAGTGAACCAAGGACTAGCGGGGGCTACGAGCAGTACTTC. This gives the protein CASSEPRTSGGYEQYF. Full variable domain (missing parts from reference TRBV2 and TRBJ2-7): EPEVTQTPSHQVTQMGQEVILRCVPISNHLYFYWYRQILGQKVEFLVSFYNNEISEKSEIFDDQFSVERPDGSNFTLKIRSTKLEDSAMYFCASSEPRTSGGYEQYFGPGTRLTVT.

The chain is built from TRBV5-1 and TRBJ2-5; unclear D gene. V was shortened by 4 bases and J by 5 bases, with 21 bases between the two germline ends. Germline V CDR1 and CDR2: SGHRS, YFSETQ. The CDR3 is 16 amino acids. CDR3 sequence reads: CASSQEPTFPQETQYF. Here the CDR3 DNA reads TGCGCCAGCAGCCAAGAGCCTACGTTCCCCCAGGAGACCCAGTACTTC.

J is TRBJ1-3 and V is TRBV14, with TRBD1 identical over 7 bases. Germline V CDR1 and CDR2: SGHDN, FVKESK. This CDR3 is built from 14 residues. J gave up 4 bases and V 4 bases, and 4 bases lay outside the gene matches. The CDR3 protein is CASSPDRAGNTIYF. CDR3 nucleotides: TGTGCCAGCAGCCCCGACAGGGCCGGAAACACCATATATTTT. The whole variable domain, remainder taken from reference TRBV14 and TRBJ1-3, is EAGVTQFPSHSVIEKGQTVTLRCDPISGHDNLYWYRRVMGKEIKFLLHFVKESKQDESGMPNNRFLAERTGGTYSTLKVQPAELEDSGVYFCASSPDRAGNTIYFGEGSWLTVV.

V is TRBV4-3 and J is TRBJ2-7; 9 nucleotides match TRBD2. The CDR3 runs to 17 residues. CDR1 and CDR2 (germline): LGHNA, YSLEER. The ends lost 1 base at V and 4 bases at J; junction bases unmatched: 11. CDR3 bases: TGCGCCAGCAGCCAAGGGATCGTAGCGGGGGCCCTATACGAGCAGTACTTC. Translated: CASSQGIVAGALYEQYF.

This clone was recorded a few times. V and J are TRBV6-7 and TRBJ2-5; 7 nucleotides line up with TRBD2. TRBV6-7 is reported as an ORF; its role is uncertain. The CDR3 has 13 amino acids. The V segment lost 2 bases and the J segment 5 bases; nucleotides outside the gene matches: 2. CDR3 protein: CASSYPLAETQYF. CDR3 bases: TGTGCCAGCAGTTACCCACTAGCGGAGACCCAGTACTTC.

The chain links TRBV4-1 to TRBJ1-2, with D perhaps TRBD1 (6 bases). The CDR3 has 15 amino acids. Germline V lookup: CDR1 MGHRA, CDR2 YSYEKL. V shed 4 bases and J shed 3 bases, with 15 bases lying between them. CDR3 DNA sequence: TGCGCCAGCAGCCGGGCTTGGGGGCAGGACTATGGCTACACCTTC. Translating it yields CASSRAWGQDYGYTF.

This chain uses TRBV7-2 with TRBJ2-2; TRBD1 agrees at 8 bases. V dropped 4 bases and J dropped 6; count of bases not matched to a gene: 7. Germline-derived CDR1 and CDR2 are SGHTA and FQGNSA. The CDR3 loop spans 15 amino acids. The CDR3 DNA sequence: TGTGCCAGCAGCTCCCAATCGACAGGGGCCGGGGAGCTGTTTTTT. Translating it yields CASSSQSTGAGELFF.

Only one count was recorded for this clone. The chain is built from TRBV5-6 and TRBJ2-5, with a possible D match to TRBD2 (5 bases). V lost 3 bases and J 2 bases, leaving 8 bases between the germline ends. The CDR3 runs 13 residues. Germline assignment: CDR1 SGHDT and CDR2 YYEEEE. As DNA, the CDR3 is TGTGCCAGCAGCTCCCGCGGGCAAGAGACCCAGTACTTC. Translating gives CASSSRGQETQYF.

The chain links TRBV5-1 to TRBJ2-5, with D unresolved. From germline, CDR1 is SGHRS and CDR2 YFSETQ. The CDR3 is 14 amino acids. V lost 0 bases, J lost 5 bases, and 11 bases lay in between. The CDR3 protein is CASSLAAEVETQYF. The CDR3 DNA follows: TGCGCCAGCAGCTTGGCTGCAGAGGTGGAGACCCAGTACTTC. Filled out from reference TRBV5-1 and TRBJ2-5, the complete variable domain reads KAGVTQTPRYLIKTRGQQVTLSCSPISGHRSVSWYQQTPGQGLQFLFEYFSETQRNKGNFPGRFSGRQFSNSRSEMNVSTLELGDSALYLCASSLAAEVETQYFGPGTRLLVL.